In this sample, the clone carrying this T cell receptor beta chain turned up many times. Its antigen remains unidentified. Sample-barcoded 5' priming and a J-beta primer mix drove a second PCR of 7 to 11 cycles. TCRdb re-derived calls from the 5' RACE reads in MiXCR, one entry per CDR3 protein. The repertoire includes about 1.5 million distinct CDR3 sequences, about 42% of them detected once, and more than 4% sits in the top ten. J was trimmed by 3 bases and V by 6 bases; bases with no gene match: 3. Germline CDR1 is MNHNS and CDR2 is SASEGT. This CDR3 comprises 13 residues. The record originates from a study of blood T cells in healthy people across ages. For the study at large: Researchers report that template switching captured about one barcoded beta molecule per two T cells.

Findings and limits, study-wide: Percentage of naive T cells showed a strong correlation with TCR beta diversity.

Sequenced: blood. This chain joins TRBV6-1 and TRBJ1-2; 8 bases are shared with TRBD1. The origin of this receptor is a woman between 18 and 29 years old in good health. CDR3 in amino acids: CASRGTGYYGYTF. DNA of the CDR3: TGTGCCAGCAGGGGGACAGGCTACTATGGCTACACCTTC.